Listed below are T cell receptor beta chains from one sample, sequenced in a study of blood T cell repertoires in COVID-19. Assay: immunoSEQ multiplex PCR; the TCRdb copy retains only in-frame clones and omits some. The data contain approximately 54,000 clones, 90% to 95% of them seen just once; the ten biggest clones take up around 3.9%. Sequences were obtained from peripheral blood. The receptors derive from a man between 45 and 60 years old with acute or convalescent COVID-19. Each CDR3 is given with its conserved first and last residue. D genes are given only for firm matches. The listing skips clone size in some rows; elsewhere it reads once, few, many or a size class.

>TRBV6-5|TRBJ2-1|-|-
CASQRDYNEQFF
TGTGCCAGCCAGAGGGACTACAATGAGCAGTTCTTC
>TRBV10-3|TRBJ2-1|TRBD2|-
CAIKGREGLYEQFF
TGTGCCATCAAGGGGCGGGAGGGCCTCTATGAGCAGTTCTTC
>TRBV30|TRBJ2-7|TRBD1|-
CAWSLLRQGGHYEQYF
TGTGCCTGGAGTCTCCTGAGACAGGGGGGGCACTACGAGCAGTACTTC
>TRBV7-9|TRBJ2-5|TRBD2|-
CASSLKLAVQETQYF
TGTGCCAGCAGCTTGAAACTAGCGGTCCAAGAGACCCAGTACTTC
>TRBV5-1|TRBJ1-2|TRBD1|-
CASGYGTGLNGYTF
TGCGCCAGCGGATACGGGACAGGGCTTAATGGCTACACCTTC
>TRBV27|TRBJ2-7|-|once
CASRWTGGTYEQYF
TGTGCCAGCAGATGGACTGGGGGGACCTACGAGCAGTACTTC
>TRBV15|TRBJ2-7|-|-
CATSRVRGPYEQYF
TGTGCCACCAGCAGAGTGCGGGGTCCCTACGAGCAGTACTTC
>TRBV24-1|TRBJ1-2|-|-
CATSEGDWDGYTF
TGTGCCACCAGTGAAGGGGACTGGGATGGCTACACCTTC
>TRBV5-1|TRBJ2-1|TRBD2|-
CASSLGTSGYNEQFF
TGCGCCAGCAGCCTCGGGACTAGCGGATACAATGAGCAGTTCTTC
>TRBV29-1|TRBJ1-3|TRBD1|-
CSVVGTGASGNTIYF
TGCAGCGTCGTCGGGACAGGGGCCTCTGGAAACACCATATATTTT
>TRBV7-9|TRBJ2-7|TRBD2|-
CASSSVGGNEQYF
TGTGCCAGCAGCTCTGTCGGGGGGAACGAGCAGTACTTC
>TRBV11-3|TRBJ1-1|TRBD1|-
CASSLGGQEAFF
TGTGCCAGCAGCTTAGGGGGACAGGAAGCTTTCTTT
>TRBV5-4|TRBJ1-2|-|-
CASSLGVVIFF
TGTGCCAGCAGCTTGGGAGTTGTGATCTTCTTC
>TRBV7-2|TRBJ2-5|TRBD2|-
CASSLGLAGGLYQETQYF
TGTGCCAGCAGCTTAGGACTAGCGGGAGGTCTATACCAAGAGACCCAGTACTTC
>TRBV4-1|TRBJ1-2|-|-
CASSQEATQINYGYTF
TGCGCCAGCAGCCAAGAAGCGACCCAGATTAACTATGGCTACACCTTC
>TRBV19|TRBJ1-1|TRBD1|-
CASMGTGGNTEAFF
TGTGCCAGTATGGGGACAGGAGGAAACACTGAAGCTTTCTTT
>TRBV27|TRBJ1-2|TRBD1|-
CASSFRDRLNYGYTF
TGTGCCAGCAGTTTCCGGGACAGGTTAAACTATGGCTACACCTTC
>TRBV5-4|TRBJ2-7|TRBD1|few
CASTPGQGELGEQYF
TGTGCCAGCACCCCCGGACAGGGAGAACTAGGCGAGCAGTACTTC
>TRBV5-5|TRBJ1-5|-|-
CASSDREGGDQPQHF
TGTGCCAGCAGCGATCGGGAGGGGGGGGATCAGCCCCAGCATTTT
>TRBV7-8|TRBJ2-1|TRBD2|-
CASSLVAGGRRDEQFF
TGTGCCAGCAGCTTAGTGGCGGGAGGTCGGCGCGATGAGCAGTTCTTC
>TRBV6-5|TRBJ2-5|TRBD2|-
CASRTTSGHQETQYF
TGTGCCAGCAGGACGACTAGCGGGCACCAAGAGACCCAGTACTTC
>TRBV2|TRBJ2-7|TRBD2|-
CASSGTSGSYEQYF
TGTGCCAGCTCCGGGACTAGCGGTTCCTACGAGCAGTACTTC
>TRBV6-5|TRBJ1-3|-|-
CASSPTGSSGNTIYF
TGTGCCAGCAGTCCTACAGGGTCCTCTGGAAACACCATATATTTT